Presented here are 12 T cell receptor beta chains from one specimen sequenced in a study of blood T cell repertoires in COVID-19. Sequencing was performed with immunoSEQ multiplex PCR; in TCRdb, only in-frame clones are kept and a portion is missing. Of about 100,000 clones in the sample, 70% to 80% were seen once. Input material: peripheral blood. These receptors all stem from a man aged 70-80 years with active or convalescent COVID-19.

The chain recombines TRBV21-1 with TRBJ2-1; the table's D call of TRBD2 was not tested on the DNA. TRBV21-1 is designated a pseudogene. This CDR3 is built from 18 residues. The CDR3, as DNA: TGTGCCAGCAGCAAACGGTGGCTAGCGGGAGTCGGGGGTAATGAGCAGTTCTTC. Translated: CASSKRWLAGVGGNEQFF.

The V gene is TRBV5-1, the J gene TRBJ1-1; no clear D gene. The V end was cut by 0 bases, the J end by 7 bases, with 10 bases between. The germline CDR1 and CDR2 sequences are SGHRS and YFSETQ. This CDR3 spans 13 amino acids. The CDR3 region has the DNA TGCGCCAGCAGCTTGGGCGGGAATCGTGAAGCTTTCTTT. This sequence encodes CASSLGGNREAFF.

The chain links TRBV29-1 to TRBJ1-2; 8 bases agree with TRBD1. V was clipped by 6 bases and J by 7 bases; unmatched bases: 7. The CDR3 runs to 12 residues. Germline CDR1 is SQVTM and CDR2 is ANQGSEA. The CDR3 spells CSVDSGGRGYTF. The CDR3 DNA reads TGCAGCGTCGACTCAGGGGGCCGTGGCTACACCTTC.

V usage is TRBV4-2 and J usage is TRBJ2-7, with D unclear. Between the trimmed V and J ends, which lost 2 bases and 2 bases, there was a span of 7 bases. CDR3 size: 13 residues. CDR1 and CDR2 (germline): LGHNA, YNFKEQ. CDR3 sequence reads: CASSQTETYEQYF. CDR3 DNA: TGTGCCAGCAGCCAAACAGAGACCTACGAGCAGTACTTC.

The V and J genes are TRBV19 and TRBJ2-6; D is unresolved. V was pared by 5 bases and J by 0 bases, with 5 bases between. This CDR3 spans 14 amino acids. Germline CDR1 is LNHDA and CDR2 is SQIVND (reference sequence). CDR3 DNA: TGTGCCAGTAGTCAGTACTCTGGGGCCAACGTCCTGACTTTC. Translated: CASSQYSGANVLTF.

The CDR3: CASSKTGGAGTNEKLFF. The CDR3, as DNA: TGTGCCAGCAGCAAGACAGGGGGCGCAGGCACTAATGAAAAACTGTTTTTT. The chain links TRBV3-1 (or the pseudogene TRBV3-2) to TRBJ1-4; TRBD1 aligns across 10 bases. Germline CDR1 reads LGHDT; CDR2 reads YNNKEL (reference sequence). The CDR3 has 17 residues. Germline trimming cut 5 bases from V and 2 bases from J; bases unmatched to any gene: 8.

V is TRBV14 and J is TRBJ2-7; D not certain. In germline, CDR1 is SGHDN, CDR2 FVKESK. V lost 0 bases, J lost 0 bases, and 6 bases lay in between. CDR3 size: 14 residues. The CDR3 loop reads CASSQDPSSYEQYF. The CDR3 DNA sequence: TGTGCCAGCAGCCAAGATCCCAGCTCCTACGAGCAGTACTTC.

This clone has only one observation. This sequence joins TRBV3-1 (or the pseudogene TRBV3-2) and TRBJ2-2; TRBD2 agrees at 7 bases. V lost 7 bases and J lost 4; bases outside the gene matches: 9. The CDR3 has 15 residues. Germline values: CDR1 LGHDT, CDR2 YNNKEL (reference sequence). This chain's CDR3 is CASTRGVPLTGELFF. The CDR3 DNA is TGTGCCAGCACCCGGGGGGTCCCGCTCACCGGGGAGCTGTTTTTT.

This clone was observed a few times. The chain recombines TRBV19 with TRBJ2-3; 8 nucleotides align to TRBD1. Per germline, CDR1 LNHDA and CDR2 SQIVND (reference sequence). The CDR3 is made up of 15 amino acids. V was clipped by 3 bases and J by 2 bases; unmatched bases: 4. CDR3 region: CASSISQGATDTQYF. CDR3 coding DNA: TGTGCCAGTAGTATTAGTCAGGGGGCCACAGATACGCAGTATTTT.

V and J are TRBV4-1 and TRBJ2-5; no clear D gene. Trimming pared 0 bases from V and 1 base from J, leaving 6 bases between. In germline, CDR1 is MGHRA, CDR2 YSYEKL. This CDR3 is 14 amino acids long. CDR3 nucleotides: TGCGCCAGCAGCCAAGAGGGCATCCAAGAGACCCAGTACTTC. It yields the protein CASSQEGIQETQYF.

The chain combines TRBV27 with TRBJ2-2; 8 nucleotides line up with TRBD2. J gave up 8 bases and V 4 bases, and 6 bases lay outside the gene matches. CDR3 length: 14 amino acids. Germline CDR1 MNHEY, CDR2 SMNVEV (reference sequence). The chain's CDR3 is CASSSTSGFGELFF. Here the CDR3 DNA reads TGTGCCAGCAGTTCAACTAGCGGTTTTGGGGAGCTGTTTTTT.

The genes are TRBV7-6 and TRBJ2-1; 10 bases line up with TRBD2. Unmatched junction bases numbered 1, after V lost 1 base and J lost 1 base. CDR1 SGHVS and CDR2 FNYEAQ come from the germline V gene. The CDR3 runs to 16 residues. For the CDR3, the DNA is TGTGCCAGCAGCTTAGAAGCGGGAGGGTCCTACAATGAGCAGTTCTTC. The encoded protein is CASSLEAGGSYNEQFF.